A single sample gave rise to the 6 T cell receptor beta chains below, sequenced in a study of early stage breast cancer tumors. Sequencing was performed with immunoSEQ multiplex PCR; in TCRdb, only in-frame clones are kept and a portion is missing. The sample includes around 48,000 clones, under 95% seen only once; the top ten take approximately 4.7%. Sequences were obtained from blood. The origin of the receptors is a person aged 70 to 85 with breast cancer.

The CDR3 here is CASRGLAAFQETQYF. In DNA form, the CDR3 reads TGTGCCAGCAGGGGACTAGCGGCTTTCCAAGAGACCCAGTACTTC. The chain carries TRBV6-5 and TRBJ2-5; the match to TRBD2 covers 11 bases. The CDR3 runs 15 residues. With V trimmed by 6 bases and J by 1 base, 4 bases remained unmatched. Germline-derived CDR1 and CDR2 are MNHEY and SVGAGI.

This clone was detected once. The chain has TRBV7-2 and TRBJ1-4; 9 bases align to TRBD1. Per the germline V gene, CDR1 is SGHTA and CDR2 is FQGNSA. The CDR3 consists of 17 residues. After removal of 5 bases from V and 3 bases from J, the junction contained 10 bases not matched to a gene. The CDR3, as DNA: TGTGCCAGCAGCCCTTACCCGACAGGGGGGTCTAATGAAAAACTGTTTTTT. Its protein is CASSPYPTGGSNEKLFF.

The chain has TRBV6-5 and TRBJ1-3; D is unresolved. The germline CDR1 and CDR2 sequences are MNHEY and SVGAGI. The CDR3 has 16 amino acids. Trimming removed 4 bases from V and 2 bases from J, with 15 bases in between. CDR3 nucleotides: TGTGCCAGCAGTTCCCCTGGGGAGGGTACTGGAAACACCATATATTTT. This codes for CASSSPGEGTGNTIYF.

CDR3 nucleotides: TGTGCCATCAGACCCGGGACAGGGGCCCCTGAGCAGTACTTC. Translated: CAIRPGTGAPEQYF. The chain joins TRBV10-3 to TRBJ2-7; 10 bases agree with TRBD1. The germline gives CDR1 ENHRY, CDR2 SYGVKD. The J segment lost 7 bases and the V segment lost 6 bases, leaving 9 bases of the junction unmatched. The CDR3 covers 14 residues.

CDR3 nucleotides: TGCGCCAGCAGCTTGGAGGGACTAGCGGGAGGGGACGAGCAGTACTTC. As protein: CASSLEGLAGGDEQYF. The rearrangement links TRBV5-1 to TRBJ2-7; TRBD2 aligns across 16 bases. The CDR3 sequence is 16 residues long. The germline CDR1 and CDR2 sequences are SGHRS and YFSETQ. Trimming removed 0 bases from V and 5 bases from J; junction bases left unmatched: 2.

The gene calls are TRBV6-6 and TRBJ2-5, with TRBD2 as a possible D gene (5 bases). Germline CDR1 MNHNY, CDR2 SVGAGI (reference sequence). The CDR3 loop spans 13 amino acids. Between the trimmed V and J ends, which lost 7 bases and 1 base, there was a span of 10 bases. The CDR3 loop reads CASTRGSQETQYF. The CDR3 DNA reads TGTGCCAGCACACGGGGAAGCCAAGAGACCCAGTACTTC.